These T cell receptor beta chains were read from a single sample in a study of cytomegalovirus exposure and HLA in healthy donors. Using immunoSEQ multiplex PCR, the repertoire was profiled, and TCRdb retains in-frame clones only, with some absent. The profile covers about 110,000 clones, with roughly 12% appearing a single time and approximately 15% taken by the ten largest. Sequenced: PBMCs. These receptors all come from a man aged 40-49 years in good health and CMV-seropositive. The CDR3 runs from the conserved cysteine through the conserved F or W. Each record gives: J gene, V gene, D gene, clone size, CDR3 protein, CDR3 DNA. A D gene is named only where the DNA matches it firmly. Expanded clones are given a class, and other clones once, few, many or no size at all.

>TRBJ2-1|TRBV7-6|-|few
CASSPEGDLYNEQFF
TGTGCCAGCAGCCCGGAAGGGGACTTATACAATGAGCAGTTCTTC
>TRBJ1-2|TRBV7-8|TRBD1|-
CASSLVIVGQGKLDGYTF
TGTGCCAGCAGCTTAGTAATCGTCGGACAGGGAAAGTTGGATGGCTACACCTTC
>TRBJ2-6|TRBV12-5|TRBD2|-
CASGLLTGEISGLGGANVLTF
TGTGCTAGTGGTTTGCTCACTGGGGAGATTTCGGGACTAGGTGGGGCCAACGTCCTGACTTTC
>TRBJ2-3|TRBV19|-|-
CATMDYFRTNTQYF
TGTGCCACCATGGACTATTTCCGGACCAATACGCAGTATTTT
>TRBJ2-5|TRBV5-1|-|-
CASSLTPDAGETQYF
TGCGCCAGCAGCTTGACTCCCGACGCGGGGGAGACCCAGTACTTC
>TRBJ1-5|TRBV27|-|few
CASAGGRFNQPQHF
TGTGCCAGCGCCGGTGGCAGGTTCAATCAGCCCCAGCATTTT
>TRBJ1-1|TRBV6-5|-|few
CASSVGFPLNTEAFF
TGTGCCAGCAGCGTCGGTTTCCCCTTGAACACTGAAGCTTTCTTT
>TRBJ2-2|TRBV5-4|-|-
CASRPGGGGKNTGELFF
TGTGCCAGCAGGCCTGGGGGAGGAGGGAAGAACACCGGGGAGCTGTTTTTT
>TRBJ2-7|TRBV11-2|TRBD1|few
CASSLVTGGYEQYF
TGTGCCAGCAGCTTAGTGACAGGGGGCTACGAGCAGTACTTC
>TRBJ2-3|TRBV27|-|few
CASSWGVRATDTQYF
TGTGCCAGCAGCTGGGGGGTGAGGGCCACAGATACGCAGTATTTT
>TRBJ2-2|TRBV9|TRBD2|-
CASSARDYPVSGELFF
TGTGCCAGCAGCGCCCGGGACTACCCTGTAAGCGGGGAGCTGTTTTTT
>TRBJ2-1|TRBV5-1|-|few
CASSPGEYNEQFF
TGCGCCAGCAGCCCCGGAGAGTACAATGAGCAGTTCTTC
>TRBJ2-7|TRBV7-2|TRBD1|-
CASSFRTGVDYEQYF
TGTGCCAGCAGCTTCAGGACAGGGGTTGACTACGAGCAGTACTTC
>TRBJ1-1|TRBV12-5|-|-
CASADSLVNTEAFF
TGTGCTAGTGCTGACAGTTTGGTTAACACTGAAGCTTTCTTT
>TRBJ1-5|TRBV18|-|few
CASSLDDSQPQHF
TGTGCCAGCTCACTAGACGACAGCCAGCCCCAGCATTTT
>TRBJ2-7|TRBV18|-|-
CASSQTAGPYEQYF
TGTGCCAGCTCACAGACCGCGGGACCCTACGAGCAGTACTTC
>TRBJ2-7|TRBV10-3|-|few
CAISIAGITEQYF
TGTGCCATCAGTATCGCAGGGATTACCGAGCAGTACTTC
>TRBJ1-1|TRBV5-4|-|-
CASSPQLNTEAFF
TGTGCCAGCAGCCCCCAATTGAACACTGAAGCTTTCTTT